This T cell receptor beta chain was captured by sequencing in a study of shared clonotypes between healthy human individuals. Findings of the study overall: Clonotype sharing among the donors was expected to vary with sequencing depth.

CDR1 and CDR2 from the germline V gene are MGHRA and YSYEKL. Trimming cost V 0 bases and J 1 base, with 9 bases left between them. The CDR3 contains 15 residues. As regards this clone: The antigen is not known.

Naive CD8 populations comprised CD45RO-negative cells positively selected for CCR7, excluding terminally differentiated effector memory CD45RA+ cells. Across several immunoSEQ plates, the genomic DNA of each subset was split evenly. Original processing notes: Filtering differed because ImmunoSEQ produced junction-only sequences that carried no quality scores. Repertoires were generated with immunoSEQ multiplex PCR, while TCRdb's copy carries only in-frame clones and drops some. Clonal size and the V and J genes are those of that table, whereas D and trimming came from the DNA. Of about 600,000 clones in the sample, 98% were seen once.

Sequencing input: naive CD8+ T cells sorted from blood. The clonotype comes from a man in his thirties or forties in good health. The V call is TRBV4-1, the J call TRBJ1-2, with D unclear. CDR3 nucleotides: TGCGCCAGCAGCCAAGATTTTACCGGTAACTATGGCTACACCTTC. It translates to CASSQDFTGNYGYTF.